This T cell receptor beta chain originates from a study of blood T cell repertoires in COVID-19. Study at large: PBMCs, B-cell-depleted T cells, or T cells were the source of the cDNA or gDNA that made up the material.

The CDR3 sequence is 15 residues long. Germline values: CDR1 SGHAT, CDR2 FQNNGV. Trimming took 1 base from V and 0 from J; bases not matched to a gene: 3. Seattle researchers signed up patients amid active infection and tracked them longitudinally. Original methodology: Counts of nucleated cells, estimated from reference gene primer amplification, were obtained. Sequenced by immunoSEQ multiplex PCR; TCRdb stores in-frame clones only, minus some. V and J calls and clone size come straight from that table; D and trimming were deduced from the DNA. The sample has approximately 92,000 clones; 87% are singletons.

The rearrangement joins TRBV11-2 to TRBJ2-7; 7 bases align to TRBD2. Source material: peripheral blood. The origin of this receptor is a woman aged 55 to 70 with COVID-19, enrolled during active disease. CDR3 in DNA: TGTGCCAGCAGCTTAGTGGGGGGGGACTCCTACGAGCAGTACTTC. This gives the protein CASSLVGGDSYEQYF.